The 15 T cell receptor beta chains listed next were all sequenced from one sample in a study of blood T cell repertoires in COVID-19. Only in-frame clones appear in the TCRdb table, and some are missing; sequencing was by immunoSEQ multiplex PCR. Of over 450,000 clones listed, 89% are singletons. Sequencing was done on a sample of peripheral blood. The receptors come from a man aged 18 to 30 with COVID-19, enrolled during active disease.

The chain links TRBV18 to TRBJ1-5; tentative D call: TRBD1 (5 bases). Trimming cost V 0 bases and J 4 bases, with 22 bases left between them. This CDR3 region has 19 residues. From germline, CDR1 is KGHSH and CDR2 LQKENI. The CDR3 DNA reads TGTGCCAGCTCACCACCGGCTTATCTAGGGGCCGACCGTAATCAGCCCCAGCATTTT. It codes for CASSPPAYLGADRNQPQHF.

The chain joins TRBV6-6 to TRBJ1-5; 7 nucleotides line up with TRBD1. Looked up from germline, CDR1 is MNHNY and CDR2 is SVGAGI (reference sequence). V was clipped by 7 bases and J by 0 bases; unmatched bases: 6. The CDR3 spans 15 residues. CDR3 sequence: CASTDRSYSNQPQHF. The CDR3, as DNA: TGTGCCAGCACGGACAGGAGTTATAGCAATCAGCCCCAGCATTTT.

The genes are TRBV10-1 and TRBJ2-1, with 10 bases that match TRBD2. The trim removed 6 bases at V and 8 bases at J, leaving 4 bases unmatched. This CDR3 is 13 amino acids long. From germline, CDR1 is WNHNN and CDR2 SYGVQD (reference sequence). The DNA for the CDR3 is TGCGCCAGCAGGAGCGGGGGGGCCGATGAGCAGTTCTTC. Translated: CASRSGGADEQFF.

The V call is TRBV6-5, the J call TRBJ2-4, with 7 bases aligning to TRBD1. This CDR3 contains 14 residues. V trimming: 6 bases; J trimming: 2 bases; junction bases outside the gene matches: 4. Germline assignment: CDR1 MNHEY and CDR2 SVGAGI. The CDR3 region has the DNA TGTGCCAGCAGACTGACAGGGACCAAAAACATTCAGTACTTC. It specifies CASRLTGTKNIQYF.

This CDR3 reads CASSLSHRGETQYF. In nucleotides, the CDR3 is TGTGCCAGCAGCTTATCGCATAGGGGAGAGACCCAGTACTTC. The chain has TRBV7-9 and TRBJ2-5; tentative D call: TRBD1 (5 bases). The CDR3 has 14 residues. The V gene lost 2 bases and the J gene lost 4 bases, with 11 bases spanning the gap. CDR1 is SEHNR, CDR2 FQNEAQ, per germline (reference sequence).

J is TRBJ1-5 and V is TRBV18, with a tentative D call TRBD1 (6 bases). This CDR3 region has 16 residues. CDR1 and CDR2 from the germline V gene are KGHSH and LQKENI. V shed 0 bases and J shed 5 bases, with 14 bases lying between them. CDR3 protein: CASSPPNRDKHQPQHF. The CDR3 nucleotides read TGTGCCAGCTCACCACCGAACAGGGACAAGCATCAGCCCCAGCATTTT.

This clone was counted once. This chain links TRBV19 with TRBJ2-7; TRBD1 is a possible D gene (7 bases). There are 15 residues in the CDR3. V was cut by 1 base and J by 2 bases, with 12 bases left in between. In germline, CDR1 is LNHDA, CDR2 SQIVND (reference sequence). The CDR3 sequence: CASSIGAGQTYEQYF. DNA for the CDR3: TGTGCCAGTAGTATAGGGGCGGGACAGACCTACGAGCAGTACTTC.

This CDR3 is CASSIGVASYNEQFF. The CDR3 coding sequence is TGTGCCAGTAGTATTGGCGTAGCGTCCTACAATGAGCAGTTCTTC. The chain combines TRBV19 with TRBJ2-1; weak D call: TRBD2 (5 bases). The V end was cut by 3 bases, the J end by 1 base, with 10 bases between. There are 15 residues in the CDR3. Per the germline V gene, CDR1 is LNHDA and CDR2 is SQIVND (reference sequence).

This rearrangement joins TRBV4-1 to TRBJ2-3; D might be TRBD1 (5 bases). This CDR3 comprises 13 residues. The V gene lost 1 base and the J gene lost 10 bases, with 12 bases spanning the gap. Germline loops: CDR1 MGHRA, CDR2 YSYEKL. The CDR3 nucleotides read TGCGCCAGCAGCCAAGTCAGGGTAGAGGCGCAGTATTTT. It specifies CASSQVRVEAQYF.

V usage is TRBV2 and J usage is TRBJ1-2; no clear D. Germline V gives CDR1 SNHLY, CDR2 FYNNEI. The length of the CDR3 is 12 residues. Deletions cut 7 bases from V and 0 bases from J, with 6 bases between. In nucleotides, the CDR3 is TGTGCCAGCAAACCTACTAACTATGGCTACACCTTC. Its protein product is CASKPTNYGYTF.

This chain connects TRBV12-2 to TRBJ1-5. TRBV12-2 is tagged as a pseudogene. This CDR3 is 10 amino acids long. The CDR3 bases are TGTGCAAGTCGCCTTAATCCCCAGCATTTT. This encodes CASRLNPQHF.

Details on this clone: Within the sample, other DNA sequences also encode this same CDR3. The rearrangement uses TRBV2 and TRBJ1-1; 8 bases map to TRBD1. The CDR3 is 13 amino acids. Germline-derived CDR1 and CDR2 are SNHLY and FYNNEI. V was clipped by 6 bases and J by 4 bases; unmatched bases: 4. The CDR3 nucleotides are TGTGCCAGCAGCGGACAGGGTGGCACTGAAGCTTTCTTT. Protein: CASSGQGGTEAFF.

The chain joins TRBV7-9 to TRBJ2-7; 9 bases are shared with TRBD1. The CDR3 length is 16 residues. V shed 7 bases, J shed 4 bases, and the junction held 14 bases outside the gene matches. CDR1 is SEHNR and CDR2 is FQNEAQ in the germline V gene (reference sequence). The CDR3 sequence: CASTQEGTGRRYEQYF. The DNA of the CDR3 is TGTGCCAGCACCCAAGAAGGGACAGGGAGGAGGTACGAGCAGTACTTC. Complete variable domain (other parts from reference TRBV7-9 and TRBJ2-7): DTGVSQNPRHKITKRGQNVTFRCDPISEHNRLYWYRQTLGQGPEFLTYFQNEAQLEKSRLLSDRFSAERPKGSFSTLEIQRTEQGDSAMYLCASTQEGTGRRYEQYFGPGTRLTVT.

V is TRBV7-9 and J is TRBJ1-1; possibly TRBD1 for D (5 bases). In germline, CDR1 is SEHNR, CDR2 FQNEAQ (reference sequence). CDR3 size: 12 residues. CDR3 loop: CATRGVGTEAFF. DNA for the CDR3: TGTGCTACCCGGGGGGTGGGCACTGAAGCTTTCTTT.

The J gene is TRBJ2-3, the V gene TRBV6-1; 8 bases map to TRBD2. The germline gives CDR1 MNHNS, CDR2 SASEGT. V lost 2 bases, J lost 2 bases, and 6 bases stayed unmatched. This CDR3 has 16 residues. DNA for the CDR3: TGTGCCAGCAGTGAATCTCCCGGGAGGGCCACAGATACGCAGTATTTT. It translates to CASSESPGRATDTQYF.